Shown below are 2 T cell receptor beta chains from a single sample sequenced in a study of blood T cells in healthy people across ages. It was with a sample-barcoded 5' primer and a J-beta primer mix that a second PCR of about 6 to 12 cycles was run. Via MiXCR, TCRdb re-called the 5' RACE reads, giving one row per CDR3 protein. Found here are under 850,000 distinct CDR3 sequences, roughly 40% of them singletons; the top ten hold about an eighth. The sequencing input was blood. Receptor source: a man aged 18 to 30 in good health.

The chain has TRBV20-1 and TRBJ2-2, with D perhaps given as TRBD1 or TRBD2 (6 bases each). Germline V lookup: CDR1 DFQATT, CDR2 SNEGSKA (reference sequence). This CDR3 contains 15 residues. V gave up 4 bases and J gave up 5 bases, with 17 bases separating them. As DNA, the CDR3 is TGCAGTGCTACAATTTCCGGGGGCCGAACCGGGGAGCTGTTTTTT. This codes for CSATISGGRTGELFF.

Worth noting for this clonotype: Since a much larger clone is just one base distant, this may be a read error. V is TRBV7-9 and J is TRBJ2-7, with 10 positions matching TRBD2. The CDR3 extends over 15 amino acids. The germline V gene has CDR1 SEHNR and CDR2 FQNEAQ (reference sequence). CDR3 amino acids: CASSSSGGVYNERYF. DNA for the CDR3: TGTGCCAGCAGTTCAAGCGGGGGGGTCTACAATGAGCGGTACTTC. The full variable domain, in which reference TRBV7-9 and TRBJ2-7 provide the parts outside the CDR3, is DTGVSQNPRHKITKRGQNVTFRCDPISEHNRLYWYRQTLGQGPEFLTYFQNEAQLEKSRLLSDRFSAERPKGSFSTLEIQRTEQGDSAMYLCASSSSGGVYNERYFGPGTRLTVT.